Sequencing of this TCR beta chain was carried out in a study of T cell responses to AZD1222 COVID-19 vaccine. There are 15 residues in the CDR3. CDR1 and CDR2 from the germline V gene are LGHNA and YSLEER. Deletions cut 0 bases from V and 2 bases from J, with 9 bases between. The repertoire was sequenced with immunoSEQ multiplex PCR; TCRdb's copy has only in-frame clones and lacks some. The sample shows 130,000 or so clones, 80% to 95% of them seen only once. This sample comprised peripheral blood, obtained 28 days after the second AZD1222 dose. The V call is TRBV4-3, the J call TRBJ2-3, with D uncertain. The sequence was obtained from an adult who received the AZD1222 COVID-19 vaccine. The CDR3 sequence: CASSQDPRYTDTQYF. CDR3 DNA: TGCGCCAGCAGCCAAGATCCGCGGTACACAGATACGCAGTATTTT.